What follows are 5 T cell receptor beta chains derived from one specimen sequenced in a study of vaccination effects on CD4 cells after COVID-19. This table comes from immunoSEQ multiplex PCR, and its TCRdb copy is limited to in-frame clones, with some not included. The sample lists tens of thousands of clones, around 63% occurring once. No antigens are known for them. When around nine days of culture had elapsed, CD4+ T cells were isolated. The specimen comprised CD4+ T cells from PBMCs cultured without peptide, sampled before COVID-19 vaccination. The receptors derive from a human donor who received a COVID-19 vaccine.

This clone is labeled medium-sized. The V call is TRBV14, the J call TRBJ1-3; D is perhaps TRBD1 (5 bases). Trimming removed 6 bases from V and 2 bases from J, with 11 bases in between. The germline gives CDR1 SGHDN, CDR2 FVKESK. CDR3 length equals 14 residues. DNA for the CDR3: TGTGCCAGCAGTCCCTTGGGGCCTGGAAACACCATATATTTT. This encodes CASSPLGPGNTIYF.

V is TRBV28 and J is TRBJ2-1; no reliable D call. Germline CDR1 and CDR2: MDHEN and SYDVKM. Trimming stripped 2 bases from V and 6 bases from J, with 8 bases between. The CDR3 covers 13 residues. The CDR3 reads CASSLVEPNEQFF. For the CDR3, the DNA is TGTGCCAGCAGTTTAGTGGAGCCCAATGAGCAGTTCTTC.

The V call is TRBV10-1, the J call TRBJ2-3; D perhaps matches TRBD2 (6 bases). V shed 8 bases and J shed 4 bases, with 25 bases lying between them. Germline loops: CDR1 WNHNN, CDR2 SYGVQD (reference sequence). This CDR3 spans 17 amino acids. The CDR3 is CASLNWVGGGNADTQYF. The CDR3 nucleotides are TGCGCCAGCCTCAATTGGGTGGGAGGAGGGAACGCAGATACGCAGTATTTT.

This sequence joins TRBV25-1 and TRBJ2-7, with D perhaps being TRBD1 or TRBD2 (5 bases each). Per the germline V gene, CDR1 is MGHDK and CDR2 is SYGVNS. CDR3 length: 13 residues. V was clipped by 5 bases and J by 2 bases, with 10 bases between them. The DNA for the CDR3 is TGTGCCAGCAGTCGCGAGGGACCCTACGAGCAGTACTTC. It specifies CASSREGPYEQYF.

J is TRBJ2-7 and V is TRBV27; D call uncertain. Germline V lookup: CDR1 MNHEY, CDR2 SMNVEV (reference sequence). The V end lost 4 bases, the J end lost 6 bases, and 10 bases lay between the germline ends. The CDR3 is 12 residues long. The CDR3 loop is CASSSYSAEQYF. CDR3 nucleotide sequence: TGTGCCAGCAGTTCGTATTCGGCCGAGCAGTACTTC.